The clone carrying this T cell receptor beta chain was detected many times. Its antigen is as yet unknown. With 3 bases clipped from V and 5 bases from J, the junction kept 8 bases outside the gene matches. The germline V gene has CDR1 KGHDR and CDR2 SFDVKD. The CDR3 has 16 amino acids. This sample is part of a study of prognosis after radiotherapy for stage I lung cancer. The study's findings and limits: A difference in TRBV and TRBJ gene usage was reportedly seen between patients with and without metastases.

TCR beta CDR3 was amplified from genomic DNA by two-round multiplex PCR. Primers were specific to each TRBV and TRBJ gene in first-round PCR. TCRdb reprocessed the multiplex PCR reads via MiXCR and lists one record per CDR3 protein. The data hold 25,000 to 35,000 distinct CDR3 sequences, with about half observed a single time. This chain joins TRBV24-1 and TRBJ2-5; 10 bases agree with TRBD1. The source material was PBMCs, sampled before or after stereotactic body radiation therapy (not recorded which). The clonotype originates from a donor over 45 with non-small cell lung cancer. The CDR3 loop reads CATSDPGQGGMETQYF. The CDR3 bases are TGTGCCACCAGTGATCCTGGACAGGGGGGGATGGAGACCCAGTACTTC.